This TCR beta chain was sequenced during a study of blood T cells in healthy people across ages. General study findings and limits: Among T cells, TCR beta diversity per million cells dropped roughly linearly as age rose.

There are many counts of this clonotype. Its antigen remains unknown. The authors ran a second PCR of roughly 7 to 11 cycles using a sample-barcoded 5' primer and a J-beta primer mix. TCRdb analysed the 5' RACE reads with MiXCR anew, one entry per CDR3 protein. The sample has fewer than 1,000,000 distinct CDR3 sequences; around 42% are singletons. The TCR sequence derives from a man aged 60 to 75 in good health. The sequenced material came from blood.

Here the CDR3 reads CASSSGTRSNEQFF. CDR3 DNA sequence: TGTGCCAGCAGCTCCGGGACTAGAAGCAATGAGCAGTTCTTC. V usage is TRBV11-2 and J usage is TRBJ2-1; 8 bases match TRBD2. Germline V CDR1 and CDR2: SGHAT, FQNNGV. Losses at the gene ends were 4 bases for V and 6 bases for J; bases not matched to a gene: 5. The CDR3 spans 14 residues.